These 28 T cell receptor beta chains were all obtained from the same sample, sequenced in a study of cytomegalovirus exposure and HLA in healthy donors. 13 Jbeta primers and 60 Vbeta primers were used for the PCR. The table came from immunoSEQ multiplex PCR; TCRdb's copy has only in-frame clones and leaves some out. The sample lists over 150,000 clones, around four fifths seen once, with over 1% in the top ten. Material: PBMCs. All receptors derive from a woman aged 45-65 years in good health and CMV-seronegative.

The chain couples TRBV11-2 to TRBJ1-1, with no clear D. Looked up from germline, CDR1 is SGHAT and CDR2 is FQNNGV. Deletions cut 3 bases from V and 1 base from J, with 9 bases between. CDR3 length equals 14 residues. CDR3 sequence: CASSFPLKNTEAFF. The DNA for the CDR3 is TGTGCCAGCAGCTTTCCCTTAAAGAACACTGAAGCTTTCTTT.

The chain links TRBV10-3 to TRBJ2-7; D is perhaps TRBD1 (5 bases). V lost 8 bases and J lost 2, with 22 bases in between. The CDR3 extends over 16 amino acids. CDR1 and CDR2 (germline): ENHRY, SYGVKD. CDR3 DNA sequence: TGTGCCATCGGGCCCGGAGACAGCAGAGGACCCTACGAGCAGTACTTC. Residues: CAIGPGDSRGPYEQYF.

This clone was detected only a few times. The chain combines TRBV4-3 with TRBJ1-2; possible D gene TRBD1, 5 bases. Per the germline V gene, CDR1 is LGHNA and CDR2 is YSLEER. V gave up 2 bases and J gave up 4 bases, with 11 bases separating them. This CDR3 region has 14 residues. The CDR3 spells CASSQTSGFYGYTF. The CDR3 nucleotides are TGCGCCAGCAGCCAAACCTCAGGGTTCTATGGCTACACCTTC.

This clone was detected once. The rearrangement uses TRBV5-8 and TRBJ2-7; 7 nucleotides align to TRBD1. The CDR3 covers 15 residues. CDR1 and CDR2 (germline): SGHTS, YDEGEE. V lost 2 bases, J lost 7 bases, and 12 bases stayed unmatched. CDR3 DNA: TGTGCCAGCAGCTTAAGGGGGCCCATCCCAGGGGAGCAGTACTTC. Translation gives CASSLRGPIPGEQYF.

The chain combines TRBV2 with TRBJ1-5, with 8 bases identical to TRBD1. This CDR3 has 14 amino acids. Germline V gene data show CDR1 as SNHLY and CDR2 as FYNNEI. Unmatched junction bases numbered 4, after V lost 2 bases and J lost 7 bases. CDR3 DNA sequence: TGTGCCAGCAGTGAACTAGACAGGGGCCAGCCCCAGCATTTT. This encodes CASSELDRGQPQHF.

The V gene is TRBV4-3, the J gene TRBJ2-5; a weak D match, TRBD1 (6 bases). The CDR3 extends over 13 amino acids. Per germline, CDR1 LGHNA and CDR2 YSLEER. The V end lost 5 bases, the J end lost 3 bases, and 10 bases lay between the germline ends. CDR3 protein: CASSWAGEETQYF. The CDR3 coding sequence is TGCGCCAGCAGCTGGGCAGGGGAAGAGACCCAGTACTTC.

The genes are TRBV4-3 and TRBJ2-7; 9 nucleotides match TRBD2. Germline V gene sequence: CDR1 LGHNA, CDR2 YSLEER. The CDR3 has 16 amino acids. V dropped 0 bases and J dropped 3; count of bases not matched to a gene: 6. The DNA of the CDR3 is TGCGCCAGCAGCCAAGATTGGAGCGGGGGGCGCTACGAGCAGTACTTC. It yields the protein CASSQDWSGGRYEQYF.

The gene calls are TRBV29-1 and TRBJ2-2; D is unclear. The germline CDR1 and CDR2 sequences are SQVTM and ANQGSEA. CDR3 length: 13 residues. V was shortened by 1 base and J by 1 base, with 4 bases between the two germline ends. The CDR3 protein is CSVEVQNTGELFF. As DNA, the CDR3 is TGCAGCGTTGAAGTCCAGAACACCGGGGAGCTGTTTTTT.

This clone has a handful of counts. The chain has TRBV9 and TRBJ2-5; 9 bases are a match to TRBD2. Germline CDR1 and CDR2: SGDLS and YYNGEE. The CDR3 has 17 residues. The V segment lost 0 bases and the J segment 1 base; nucleotides outside the gene matches: 7. CDR3 amino acids: CASSVAAGGGGQETQYF. CDR3 nucleotides: TGTGCCAGCAGCGTAGCAGCGGGAGGTGGTGGCCAAGAGACCCAGTACTTC. The complete variable domain, with remaining parts taken from reference TRBV9 and TRBJ2-5, reads DSGVTQTPKHLITATGQRVTLRCSPRSGDLSVYWYQQSLDQGLQFLIQYYNGEERAKGNILERFSAQQFPDLHSELNLSSLELGDSALYFCASSVAAGGGGQETQYFGPGTRLLVL.

The chain joins TRBV10-1 to TRBJ2-7; TRBD1 agrees at 7 bases. The germline gives CDR1 WNHNN, CDR2 SYGVQD (reference sequence). The V segment lost 9 bases and the J segment 3 bases; nucleotides outside the gene matches: 14. This CDR3 spans 15 amino acids. CDR3 region: CASLSPRDSDYEQYF. As DNA, the CDR3 is TGCGCCAGTTTATCCCCCCGGGACAGCGACTACGAGCAGTACTTC.

CDR3 region: CASSSGLAKNIQYF. The DNA of the CDR3 is TGTGCCAGCAGCTCCGGACTAGCCAAAAACATTCAGTACTTC. The chain combines TRBV7-9 with TRBJ2-4; D is perhaps TRBD2 (5 bases). In germline, CDR1 is SEHNR, CDR2 FQNEAQ (reference sequence). V dropped 4 bases and J dropped 0 bases, with 7 bases sitting between them. This CDR3 comprises 14 residues.

V is TRBV10-3 and J is TRBJ2-3, with D perhaps matching TRBD2 (5 bases). This CDR3 spans 16 amino acids. Germline values: CDR1 ENHRY, CDR2 SYGVKD. The ends were cut back, 0 bases at V and 6 bases at J, with 16 bases in the middle. CDR3: CAISESLEPPSDTQYF. The CDR3 region has the DNA TGTGCCATCAGTGAGTCACTAGAACCCCCCTCCGATACGCAGTATTTT.

V usage is TRBV11-2 and J usage is TRBJ2-3; 8 positions agree with TRBD2. The CDR3 runs 18 residues. In germline, CDR1 is SGHAT, CDR2 FQNNGV. Germline trimming cut 5 bases from V and 2 bases from J; bases unmatched to any gene: 15. The CDR3 reads CASSRERSGSGLTDTQYF. DNA of the CDR3: TGTGCCAGCAGCCGAGAACGAAGCGGGAGTGGTCTCACAGATACGCAGTATTTT.

Written as DNA, the CDR3 is TGTGCCTGGGTACTACAGGGAACCTACGAGCAGTACTTC. Amino acids: CAWVLQGTYEQYF. This rearrangement joins TRBV30 to TRBJ2-7; weak D call: TRBD1 (6 bases). Trimming shortened V by 5 bases and J by 2 bases, and 13 bases separated the two germline ends. The CDR3 is 13 residues long. CDR1 and CDR2 from the germline V gene are GTSNPN and SVGIG (reference sequence).

The gene calls are TRBV23-1 and TRBJ1-5; D call uncertain. TRBV23-1 carries the ORF label, with uncertain function. Trimming stripped 2 bases from V and 8 bases from J, with 31 bases between. This CDR3 is built from 20 residues. CDR3 loop: CASSQSPPTLSGPLGKPQHF. Here the CDR3 DNA reads TGCGCCAGCAGTCAAAGTCCACCCACCCTCTCTGGTCCCCTCGGTAAGCCCCAGCATTTT.

The chain combines TRBV25-1 with TRBJ2-7; 8 nucleotides align to TRBD2. J lost 2 bases, V lost 10 bases, and 7 bases had no gene match. Germline V lookup: CDR1 MGHDK, CDR2 SYGVNS. CDR3 size: 13 residues. The CDR3 bases are TGTGCCACCTTGACTAGCGATACCTACGAGCAGTACTTC. Translated, it gives CATLTSDTYEQYF.

This sequence joins TRBV7-3 and TRBJ2-7, with a weak D call TRBD1 (5 bases). The germline gives CDR1 SGHTA, CDR2 FQGTGA. The CDR3 runs 14 residues. The germline V and J ends were trimmed by 0 bases and 2 bases, with 8 bases remaining between them. CDR3 bases: TGTGCCAGCAGCTTAACCAGGGCCACCTACGAGCAGTACTTC. It encodes CASSLTRATYEQYF.

The chain combines TRBV4-1 with TRBJ1-1; 10 nucleotides align to TRBD1. Losses at the gene ends were 4 bases for V and 5 bases for J; bases not matched to a gene: 7. The CDR3 covers 15 residues. Per germline, CDR1 MGHRA and CDR2 YSYEKL. The CDR3 DNA is TGCGCCAGCAGCCGAGACGACAGGGGGCTTACTGAAGCTTTCTTT. Protein: CASSRDDRGLTEAFF.

V usage is TRBV5-1 and J usage is TRBJ2-7, with D possibly being TRBD1 (5 bases). The germline CDR1 and CDR2 sequences are SGHRS and YFSETQ. The CDR3 covers 13 residues. V was shortened by 6 bases and J by 1 base, with 11 bases between the two germline ends. CDR3 DNA sequence: TGCGCCAGCAAAGAGGCAGGGTCCTACGAGCAGTACTTC. Translating gives CASKEAGSYEQYF.

The chain recombines TRBV7-2 with TRBJ1-5; D may be TRBD1 (6 bases). The germline V gene has CDR1 SGHTA and CDR2 FQGNSA. The CDR3 length is 14 residues. Trimming stripped 1 base from V and 3 bases from J, with 7 bases between. CDR3 residues: CASSLDRANQPQHF. In DNA, the CDR3 is TGTGCCAGCAGCTTAGACAGGGCCAATCAGCCCCAGCATTTT.

V is TRBV7-2 and J is TRBJ2-7; TRBD2 matches at 12 bases. Per germline, CDR1 SGHTA and CDR2 FQGNSA. This CDR3 region has 15 residues. J was trimmed by 4 bases and V by 5 bases; bases with no gene match: 6. CDR3: CASSPATSGGYEQYF. DNA for the CDR3: TGTGCCAGCAGCCCAGCGACTAGCGGGGGATACGAGCAGTACTTC.

J is TRBJ1-2 and V is TRBV5-4; D gene uncertain. V lost 2 bases and J lost 4, with 9 bases in between. CDR1 is SGHNT and CDR2 is YYREEE in the germline V gene (reference sequence). The CDR3 has 13 residues. CDR3 in DNA: TGTGCCAGCAGCTTTCCGGGAGGCTATGGCTACACCTTC. Its translation: CASSFPGGYGYTF.

The chain has TRBV19 and TRBJ1-2; perhaps TRBD1 as D (5 bases). Between the trimmed V and J ends, which lost 5 bases and 6 bases, there was a span of 13 bases. Germline lookup yields CDR1 LNHDA and CDR2 SQIVND (reference sequence). The CDR3 is made up of 13 amino acids. Here the CDR3 DNA reads TGTGCCAGTAGTCTCCCAGGGATCCATGGCTACACCTTC. Translated: CASSLPGIHGYTF.

In this sample, this clone turned up a few times. This chain connects TRBV6-5 to TRBJ2-7; a weak D match, TRBD2 (5 bases). V lost 5 bases and J 0 bases, leaving 11 bases between the germline ends. The V gene's germline CDR1 is MNHEY and CDR2 SVGAGI. The CDR3 length is 14 residues. CDR3 bases: TGTGCCAGCAGTCGGACTTCCAGCTCCTACGAGCAGTACTTC. This sequence encodes CASSRTSSSYEQYF.

The chain links TRBV25-1 to TRBJ2-1; 9 positions match TRBD2. V was pared by 1 base and J by 6 bases, with 7 bases of the junction left unmatched. The germline V gene encodes CDR1 MGHDK and CDR2 SYGVNS. The CDR3 has 16 residues. CDR3 nucleotide sequence: TGTGCCAGCAGTGAATTAGGGCGGGGGGGCTTCAATGAGCAGTTCTTC. Translation gives CASSELGRGGFNEQFF.

The chain joins TRBV28 to TRBJ1-2; TRBD1 matches 10 bases. The CDR3 is made up of 16 amino acids. Trimming removed 2 bases from V and 2 bases from J; junction bases left unmatched: 5. CDR1 MDHEN and CDR2 SYDVKM come from the germline V gene. CDR3 region: CASSLSRDRGNYGYTF. CDR3 bases: TGTGCCAGCAGTTTAAGTCGGGACAGGGGAAACTATGGCTACACCTTC.

The chain employs TRBV5-1 and TRBJ2-3, with 11 bases that match TRBD2. CDR1 and CDR2 from the germline V gene are SGHRS and YFSETQ. V lost 4 bases and J lost 9; bases outside the gene matches: 7. The CDR3 has 14 amino acids. The chain's CDR3 is CASSTGTSGDTQYF. CDR3 in DNA: TGCGCCAGCAGCACCGGGACTAGCGGAGACACGCAGTATTTT. Drawing the rest from reference TRBV5-1 and TRBJ2-3, the complete variable domain is KAGVTQTPRYLIKTRGQQVTLSCSPISGHRSVSWYQQTPGQGLQFLFEYFSETQRNKGNFPGRFSGRQFSNSRSEMNVSTLELGDSALYLCASSTGTSGDTQYFGPGTRLTVL.

The chain uses TRBV29-1 and TRBJ2-7; possibly TRBD1 for D (7 bases). The germline V gene encodes CDR1 SQVTM and CDR2 ANQGSEA. Deletions cut 3 bases from V and 8 bases from J, with 29 bases between. The CDR3 consists of 17 residues. The CDR3 DNA reads as TGCAGCGTTGAGGGTGGGTTAGGGAGGACAGGAGGTTACAAGCAGTACTTC. Protein sequence: CSVEGGLGRTGGYKQYF.